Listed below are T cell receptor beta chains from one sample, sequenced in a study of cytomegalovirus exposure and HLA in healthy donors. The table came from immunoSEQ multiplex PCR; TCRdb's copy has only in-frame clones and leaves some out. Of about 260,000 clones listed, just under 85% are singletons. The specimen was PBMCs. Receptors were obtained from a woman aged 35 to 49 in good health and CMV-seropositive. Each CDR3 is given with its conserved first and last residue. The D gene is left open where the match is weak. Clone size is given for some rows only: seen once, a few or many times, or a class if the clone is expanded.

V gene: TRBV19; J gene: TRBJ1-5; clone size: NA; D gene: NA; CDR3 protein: CASSPGDNRGNQPQHF; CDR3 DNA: TGTGCCAGTAGCCCTGGGGACAACCGGGGCAATCAGCCCCAGCATTTT
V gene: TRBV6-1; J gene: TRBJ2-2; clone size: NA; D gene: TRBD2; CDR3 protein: CASSEPFGTSAGELFF; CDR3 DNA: TGTGCCAGCAGTGAGCCTTTCGGGACTAGCGCCGGGGAGCTGTTTTTT
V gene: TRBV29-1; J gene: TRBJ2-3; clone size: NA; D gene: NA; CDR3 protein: CSVDGSGTDTQYF; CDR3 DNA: TGCAGCGTTGATGGTTCAGGCACAGATACGCAGTATTTT
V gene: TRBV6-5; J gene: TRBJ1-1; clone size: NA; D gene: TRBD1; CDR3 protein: CASSSWRQGGSIEAFF; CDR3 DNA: TGTGCCAGCAGTTCCTGGCGTCAAGGGGGCTCGATTGAAGCTTTCTTT
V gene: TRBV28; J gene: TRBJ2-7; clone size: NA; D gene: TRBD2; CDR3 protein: CASSRTSGIYEQYF; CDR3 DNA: TGTGCCAGCAGTAGGACTAGCGGGATCTACGAGCAGTACTTC
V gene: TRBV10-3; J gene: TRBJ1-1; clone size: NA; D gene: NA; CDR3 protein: CAISELSGNTEAFF; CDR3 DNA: TGTGCCATCAGTGAGTTATCAGGTAACACTGAAGCTTTCTTT
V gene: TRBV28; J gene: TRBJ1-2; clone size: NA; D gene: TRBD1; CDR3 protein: CASSPGQGVGYTF; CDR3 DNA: TGTGCCAGCAGTCCGGGACAGGGAGTTGGCTACACCTTC
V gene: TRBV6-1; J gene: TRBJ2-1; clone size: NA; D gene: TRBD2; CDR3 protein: CASSEGASGRGANYNEQFF; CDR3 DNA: TGTGCCAGCAGTGAAGGTGCGAGCGGGAGAGGGGCTAACTACAATGAGCAGTTCTTC
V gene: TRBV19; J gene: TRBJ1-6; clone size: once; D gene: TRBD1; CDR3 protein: CASTPMTGVNSPLHF; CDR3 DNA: TGTGCCAGTACCCCTATGACAGGGGTTAATTCACCCCTCCACTTT
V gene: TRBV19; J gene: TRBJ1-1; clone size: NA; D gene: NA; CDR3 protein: CASRQNTEAFF; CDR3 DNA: TGTGCCAGTCGACAGAACACTGAAGCTTTCTTT
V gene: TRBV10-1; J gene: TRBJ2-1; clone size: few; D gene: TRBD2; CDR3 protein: CASSDGLAGSYNEQFF; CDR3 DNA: TGCGCCAGCAGCGACGGACTAGCGGGATCCTACAATGAGCAGTTCTTC
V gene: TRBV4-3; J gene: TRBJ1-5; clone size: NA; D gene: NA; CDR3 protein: CASSQVSGFNQPQHF; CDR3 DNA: TGCGCCAGCAGCCAAGTTTCAGGGTTCAATCAGCCCCAGCATTTT
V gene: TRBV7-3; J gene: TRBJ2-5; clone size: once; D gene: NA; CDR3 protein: CASSLTPRAETQYF; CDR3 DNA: TGTGCCAGCAGCTTAACTCCTCGTGCGGAGACCCAGTACTTC
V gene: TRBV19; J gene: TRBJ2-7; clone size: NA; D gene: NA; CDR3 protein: CASSVNGRSYEQYF; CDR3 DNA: TGTGCCAGTAGTGTCAACGGGAGATCCTACGAGCAGTACTTC
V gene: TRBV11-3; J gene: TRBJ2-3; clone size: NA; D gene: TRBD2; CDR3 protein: CASSLALAGGTDTQYF; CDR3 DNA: TGTGCCAGCAGCTTAGCTCTAGCGGGGGGCACAGATACGCAGTATTTT
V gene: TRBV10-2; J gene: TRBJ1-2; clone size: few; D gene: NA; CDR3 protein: CASRDSLYGYTF; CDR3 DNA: TGCGCCAGCAGGGACAGCCTCTATGGCTACACCTTC
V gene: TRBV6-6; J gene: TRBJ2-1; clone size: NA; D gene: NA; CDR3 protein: CASSNAGRYNEQFF; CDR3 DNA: TGTGCCAGCAGCAACGCTGGGAGATACAATGAGCAGTTCTTC
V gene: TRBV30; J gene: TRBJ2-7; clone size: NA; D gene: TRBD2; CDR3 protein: CACLYSGSHEQYF; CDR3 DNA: TGTGCCTGCCTATATAGCGGGAGCCACGAGCAGTACTTC
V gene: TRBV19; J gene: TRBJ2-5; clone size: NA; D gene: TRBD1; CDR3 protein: CASSTWGRQGGETQYF; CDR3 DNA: TGTGCCAGTAGTACATGGGGGAGACAGGGGGGTGAGACCCAGTACTTC
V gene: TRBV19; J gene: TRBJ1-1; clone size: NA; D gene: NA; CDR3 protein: CASSIEPGAGEAFF; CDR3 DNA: TGTGCCAGTAGTATAGAGCCAGGGGCTGGTGAAGCTTTCTTT
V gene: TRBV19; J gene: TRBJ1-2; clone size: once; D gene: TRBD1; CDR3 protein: CASSRTGLNYGYTF; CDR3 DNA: TGTGCCAGTAGTAGGACAGGACTTAACTATGGCTACACCTTC
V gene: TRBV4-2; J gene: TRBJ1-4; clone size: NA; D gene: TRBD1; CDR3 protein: CASSPTGQYNEKLFF; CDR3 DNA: TGTGCCAGCAGCCCGACGGGACAGTATAATGAAAAACTGTTTTTT
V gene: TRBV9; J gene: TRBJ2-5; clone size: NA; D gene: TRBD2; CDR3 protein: CASSFREDSLRYF; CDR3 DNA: TGTGCCAGCAGCTTCCGGGAGGACTCTTTACGGTACTTC
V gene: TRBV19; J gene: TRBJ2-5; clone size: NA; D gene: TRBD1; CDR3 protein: CASRGQGGGETQYF; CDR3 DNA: TGTGCCAGTAGGGGACAGGGGGGCGGTGAGACCCAGTACTTC
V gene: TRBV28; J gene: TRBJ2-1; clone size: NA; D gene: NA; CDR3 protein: CASSPPLRGGEQFF; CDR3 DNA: TGTGCCAGCAGTCCCCCTTTGCGGGGTGGTGAGCAGTTCTTC
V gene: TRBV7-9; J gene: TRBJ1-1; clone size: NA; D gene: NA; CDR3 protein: CASSSPHQGRSMNTEAFF; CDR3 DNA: TGTGCCAGCAGCTCCCCCCATCAGGGGCGAAGTATGAACACTGAAGCTTTCTTT
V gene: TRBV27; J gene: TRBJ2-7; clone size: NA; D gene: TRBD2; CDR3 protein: CASSLTAGITYEQYF; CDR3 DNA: TGTGCCAGCAGTTTGACAGCGGGGATAACTTACGAGCAGTACTTC
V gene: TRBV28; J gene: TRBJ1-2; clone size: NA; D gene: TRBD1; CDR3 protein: CASSLADRGFGYTF; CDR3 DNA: TGTGCCAGCAGTTTAGCCGACAGGGGATTTGGCTACACCTTC
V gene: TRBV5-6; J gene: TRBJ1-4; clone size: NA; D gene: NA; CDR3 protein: CASSFRGKIEKLFF; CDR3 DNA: TGTGCCAGCAGCTTTAGGGGGAAGATTGAAAAACTGTTTTTT
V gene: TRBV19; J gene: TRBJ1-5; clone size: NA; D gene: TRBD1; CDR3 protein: CASSISGGDHQPQHF; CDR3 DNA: TGTGCCAGTAGTATTTCAGGGGGCGACCATCAGCCCCAGCATTTT
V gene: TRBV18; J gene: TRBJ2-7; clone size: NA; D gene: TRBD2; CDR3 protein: CASSLESGGRSGEQYF; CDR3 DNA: TGTGCCAGCTCATTGGAGAGCGGCGGGAGATCGGGCGAGCAGTACTTC
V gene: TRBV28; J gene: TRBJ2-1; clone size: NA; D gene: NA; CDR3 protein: CASSLGGAGSGNEQFF; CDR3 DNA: TGTGCCAGCAGTTTGGGGGGGGCAGGGTCGGGCAATGAGCAGTTCTTC
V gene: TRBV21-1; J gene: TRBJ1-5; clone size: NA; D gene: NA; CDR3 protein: CARWYAYSNQPQHF; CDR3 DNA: TGTGCCAGGTGGTACGCGTATAGCAATCAGCCCCAGCATTTT
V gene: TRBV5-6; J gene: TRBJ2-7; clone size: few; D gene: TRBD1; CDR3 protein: CASSFSGTVEQYF; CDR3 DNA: TGTGCCAGCAGCTTCTCTGGGACAGTCGAGCAGTACTTC
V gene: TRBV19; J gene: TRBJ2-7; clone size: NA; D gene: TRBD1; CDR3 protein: CASTETGGNSYEQYF; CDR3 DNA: TGTGCCAGTACCGAAACAGGGGGCAACTCCTACGAGCAGTACTTC
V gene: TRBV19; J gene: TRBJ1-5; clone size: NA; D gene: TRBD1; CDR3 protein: CASSAGTGGGQPQHF; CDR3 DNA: TGTGCCAGTAGTGCCGGGACAGGGGGAGGACAGCCCCAGCATTTT